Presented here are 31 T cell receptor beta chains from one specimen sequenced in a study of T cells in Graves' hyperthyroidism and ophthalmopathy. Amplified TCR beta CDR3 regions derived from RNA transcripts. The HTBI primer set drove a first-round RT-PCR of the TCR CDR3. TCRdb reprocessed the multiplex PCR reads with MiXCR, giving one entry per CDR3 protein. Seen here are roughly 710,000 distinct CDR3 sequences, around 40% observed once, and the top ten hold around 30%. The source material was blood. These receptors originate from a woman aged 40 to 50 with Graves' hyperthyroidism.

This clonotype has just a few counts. The CDR3 DNA reads TGTGCCAGCAGTTCAGGACAGACCACTGAAGCTTTCTTT. Its translation is CASSSGQTTEAFF. The chain couples TRBV6-5 to TRBJ1-1; D perhaps matches TRBD1 (6 bases). Trimming left V 4 bases short and J 4 bases short, with 10 bases between. The CDR3 covers 13 residues. CDR1 and CDR2 (germline): MNHEY, SVGAGI.

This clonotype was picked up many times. This CDR3 reads CASSKQESPYEQYF. The CDR3 DNA is TGTGCCAGCAGCAAACAGGAGTCGCCCTACGAGCAGTACTTC. V gene TRBV11-3 combines with J gene TRBJ2-7; perhaps TRBD1 as D (5 bases). Germline V gene data show CDR1 as SGHNT and CDR2 as YENEEA. With 5 bases removed from V and 2 bases from J, the gap between germline ends came to 13 bases. The CDR3 is 14 residues long.

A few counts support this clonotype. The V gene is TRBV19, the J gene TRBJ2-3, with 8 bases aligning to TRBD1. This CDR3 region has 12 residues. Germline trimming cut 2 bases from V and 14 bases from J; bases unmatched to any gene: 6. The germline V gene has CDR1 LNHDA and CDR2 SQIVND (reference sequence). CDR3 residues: CASSISTGDAYF. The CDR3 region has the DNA TGTGCCAGTAGTATATCGACAGGGGATGCGTATTTT. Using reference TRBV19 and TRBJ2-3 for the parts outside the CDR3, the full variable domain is DGGITQSPKYLFRKEGQNVTLSCEQNLNHDAMYWYRQDPGQGLRLIYYSQIVNDFQKGDIAEGYSVSREKKESFPLTVTSAQKNPTAFYLCASSISTGDAYFGPGTRLTVL.

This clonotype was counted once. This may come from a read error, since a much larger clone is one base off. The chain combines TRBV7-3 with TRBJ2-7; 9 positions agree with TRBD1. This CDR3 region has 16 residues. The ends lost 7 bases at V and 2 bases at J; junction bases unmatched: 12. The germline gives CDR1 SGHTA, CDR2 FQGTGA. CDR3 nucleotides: TGTGCCAGCAACCCGGAGGGACAGGGTCTAACCTACGAGCAGTACTTC. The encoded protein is CASNPEGQGLTYEQYF.

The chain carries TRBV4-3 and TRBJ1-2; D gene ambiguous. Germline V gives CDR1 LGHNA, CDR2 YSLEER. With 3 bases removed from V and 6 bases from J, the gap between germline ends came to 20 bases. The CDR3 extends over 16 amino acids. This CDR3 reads CASSQARRLVGDGYTF. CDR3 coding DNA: TGCGCCAGCAGCCAGGCGAGGCGGTTAGTCGGGGATGGCTACACCTTC.

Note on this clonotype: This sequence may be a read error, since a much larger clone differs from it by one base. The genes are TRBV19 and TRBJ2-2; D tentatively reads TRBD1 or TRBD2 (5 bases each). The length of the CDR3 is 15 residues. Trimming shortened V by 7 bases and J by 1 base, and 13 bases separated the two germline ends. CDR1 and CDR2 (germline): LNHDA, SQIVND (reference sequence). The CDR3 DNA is TGTGCCAGTACGCCGGGACGCCTGAACACCGGGGAGCTGTTTTTT. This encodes CASTPGRLNTGELFF.

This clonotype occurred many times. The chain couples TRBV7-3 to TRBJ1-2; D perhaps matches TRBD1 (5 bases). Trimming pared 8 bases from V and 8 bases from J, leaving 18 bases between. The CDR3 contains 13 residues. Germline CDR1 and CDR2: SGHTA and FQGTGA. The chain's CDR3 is CASSGRVWHGYTF. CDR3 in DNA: TGTGCCAGCTCGGGACGAGTATGGCACGGCTACACCTTC.

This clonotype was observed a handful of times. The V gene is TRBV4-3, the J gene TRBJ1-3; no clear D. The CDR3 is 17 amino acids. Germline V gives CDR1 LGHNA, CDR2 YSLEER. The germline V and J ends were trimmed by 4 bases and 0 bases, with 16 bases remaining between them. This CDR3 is CASSLLKGFYSGNTIYF. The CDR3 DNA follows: TGCGCCAGCAGCCTCCTAAAGGGTTTCTACTCTGGAAACACCATATATTTT.

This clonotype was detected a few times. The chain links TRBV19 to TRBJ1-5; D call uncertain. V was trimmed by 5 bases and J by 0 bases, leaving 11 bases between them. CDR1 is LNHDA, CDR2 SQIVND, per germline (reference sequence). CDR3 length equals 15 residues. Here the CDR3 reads CASSHRGFSNQPQHF. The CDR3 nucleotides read TGTGCCAGTAGTCATAGAGGATTTAGCAATCAGCCCCAGCATTTT.

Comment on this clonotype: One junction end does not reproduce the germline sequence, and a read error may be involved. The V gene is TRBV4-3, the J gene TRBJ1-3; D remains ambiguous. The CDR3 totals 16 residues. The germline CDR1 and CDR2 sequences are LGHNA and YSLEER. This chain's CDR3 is CASSQVFFGSGTTIYF. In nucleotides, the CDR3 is TGCGCCAGCAGCCAAGTTTTCTTCGGGTCTGGAACCACCATATATTTT.

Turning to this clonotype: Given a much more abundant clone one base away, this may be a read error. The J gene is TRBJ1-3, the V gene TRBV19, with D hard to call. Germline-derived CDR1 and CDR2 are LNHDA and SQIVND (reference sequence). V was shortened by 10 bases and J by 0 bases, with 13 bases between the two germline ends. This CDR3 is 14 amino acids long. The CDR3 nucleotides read TGTGCCACCCCTCGACGGAACTCTGGAAACACCATATATTTT. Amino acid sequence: CATPRRNSGNTIYF.

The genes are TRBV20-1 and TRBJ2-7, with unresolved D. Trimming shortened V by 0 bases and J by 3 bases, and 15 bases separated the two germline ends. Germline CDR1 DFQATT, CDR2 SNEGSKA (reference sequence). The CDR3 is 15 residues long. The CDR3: CSARDGQKPFYEQYF. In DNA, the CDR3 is TGCAGTGCTAGAGATGGGCAAAAACCGTTCTACGAGCAGTACTTC.

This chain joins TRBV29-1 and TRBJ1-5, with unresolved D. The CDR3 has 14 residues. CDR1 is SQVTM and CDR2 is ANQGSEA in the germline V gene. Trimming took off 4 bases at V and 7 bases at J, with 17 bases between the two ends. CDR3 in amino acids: CSVVGWINEQPQHF. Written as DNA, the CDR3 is TGCAGCGTTGTAGGGTGGATCAATGAGCAGCCCCAGCATTTT. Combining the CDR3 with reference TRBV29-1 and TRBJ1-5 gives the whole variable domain SAVISQKPSRDICQRGTSLTIQCQVDSQVTMMFWYRQQPGQSLTLIATANQGSEATYESGFVIDKFPISRPNLTFSTLTVSNMSPEDSSIYLCSVVGWINEQPQHFGDGTRLSIL.

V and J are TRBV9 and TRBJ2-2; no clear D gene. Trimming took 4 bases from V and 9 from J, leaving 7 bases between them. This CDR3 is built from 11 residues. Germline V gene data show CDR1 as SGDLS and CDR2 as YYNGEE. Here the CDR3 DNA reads TGTGCCAGCAGCTTAGGAAGGGAGCTGTTTTTT. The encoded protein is CASSLGRELFF.

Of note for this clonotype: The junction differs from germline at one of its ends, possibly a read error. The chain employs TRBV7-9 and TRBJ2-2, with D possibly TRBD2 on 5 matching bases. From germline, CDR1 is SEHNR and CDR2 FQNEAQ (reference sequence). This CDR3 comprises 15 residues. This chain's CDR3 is CASSQDRFGAGELFF. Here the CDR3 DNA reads TGCGCCAGCAGCCAAGATCGCTTCGGGGCCGGGGAGCTGTTTTTT.

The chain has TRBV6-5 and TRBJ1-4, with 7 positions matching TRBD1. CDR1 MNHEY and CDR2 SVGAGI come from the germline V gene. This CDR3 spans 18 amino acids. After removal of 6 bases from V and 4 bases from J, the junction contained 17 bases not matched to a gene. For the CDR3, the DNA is TGTGCCAGCAGCGACCCCGGACAGGCCGGAACCCTTAATGAAAAACTGTTTTTT. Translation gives CASSDPGQAGTLNEKLFF.

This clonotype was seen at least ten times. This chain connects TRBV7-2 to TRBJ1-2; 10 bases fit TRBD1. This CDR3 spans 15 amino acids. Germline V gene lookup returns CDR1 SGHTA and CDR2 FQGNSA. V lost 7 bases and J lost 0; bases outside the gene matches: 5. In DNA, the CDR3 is TGTGCCAGCAACGGACAGGGGGGAGCTAACTATGGCTACACCTTC. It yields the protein CASNGQGGANYGYTF.

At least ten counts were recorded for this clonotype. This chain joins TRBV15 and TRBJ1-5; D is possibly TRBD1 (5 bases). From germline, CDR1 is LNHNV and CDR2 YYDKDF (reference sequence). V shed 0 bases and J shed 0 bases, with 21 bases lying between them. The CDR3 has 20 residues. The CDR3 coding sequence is TGTGCCACCAGCAGAGATCTTAATCCAAGGGGAGGATATAGCAATCAGCCCCAGCATTTT. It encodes CATSRDLNPRGGYSNQPQHF.

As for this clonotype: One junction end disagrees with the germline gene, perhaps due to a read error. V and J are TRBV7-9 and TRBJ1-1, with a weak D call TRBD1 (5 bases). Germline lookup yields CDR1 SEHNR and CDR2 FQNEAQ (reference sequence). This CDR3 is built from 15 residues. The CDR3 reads CASSRLGGENTEASF. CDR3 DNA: TGTGCCAGCAGCAGACTTGGGGGAGAGAACACTGAAGCTTCCTTT. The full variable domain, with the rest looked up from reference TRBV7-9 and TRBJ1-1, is DTGVSQNPRHKITKRGQNVTFRCDPISEHNRLYWYRQTLGQGPEFLTYFQNEAQLEKSRLLSDRFSAERPKGSFSTLEIQRTEQGDSAMYLCASSRLGGENTEASFGQGTRLTVV.

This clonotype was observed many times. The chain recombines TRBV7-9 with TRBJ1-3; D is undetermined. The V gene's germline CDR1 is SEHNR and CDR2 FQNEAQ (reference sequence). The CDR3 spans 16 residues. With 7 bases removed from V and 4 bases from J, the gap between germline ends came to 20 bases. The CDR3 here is CASTLSTVRRGNTIYF. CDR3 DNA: TGTGCCAGCACCCTTTCGACGGTCCGTAGGGGAAACACCATATATTTT.

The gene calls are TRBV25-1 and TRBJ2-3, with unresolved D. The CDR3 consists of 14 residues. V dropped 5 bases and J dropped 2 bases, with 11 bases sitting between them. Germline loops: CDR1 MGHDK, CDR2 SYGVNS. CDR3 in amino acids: CASSYLLPTDTQYF. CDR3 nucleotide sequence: TGTGCCAGCAGTTACCTACTACCCACAGATACGCAGTATTTT. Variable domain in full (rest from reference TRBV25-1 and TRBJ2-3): EADIYQTPRYLVIGTGKKITLECSQTMGHDKMYWYQQDPGMELHLIHYSYGVNSTEKGDLSSESTVSRIRTEHFPLTLESARPSHTSQYLCASSYLLPTDTQYFGPGTRLTVL.

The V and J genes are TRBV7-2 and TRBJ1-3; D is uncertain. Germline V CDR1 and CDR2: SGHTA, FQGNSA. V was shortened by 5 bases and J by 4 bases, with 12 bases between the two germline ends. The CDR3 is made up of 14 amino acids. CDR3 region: CASSTPPSGNTIYF. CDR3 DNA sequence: TGTGCCAGCAGCACGCCACCGTCGGGAAACACCATATATTTT.

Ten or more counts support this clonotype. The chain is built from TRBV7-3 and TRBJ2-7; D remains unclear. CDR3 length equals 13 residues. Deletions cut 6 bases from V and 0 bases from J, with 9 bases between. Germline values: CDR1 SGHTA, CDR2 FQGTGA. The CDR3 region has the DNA TGTGCCAGCAGGTTGGGTCACTCCTACGAGCAGTACTTC. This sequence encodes CASRLGHSYEQYF.

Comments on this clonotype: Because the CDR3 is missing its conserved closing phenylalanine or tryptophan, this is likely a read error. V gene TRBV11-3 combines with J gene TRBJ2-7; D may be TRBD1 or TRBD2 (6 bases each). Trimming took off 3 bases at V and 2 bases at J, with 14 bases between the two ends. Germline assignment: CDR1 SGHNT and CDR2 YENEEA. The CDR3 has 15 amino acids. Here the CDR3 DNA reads TGTGCCAGCAGCTTCGGGGGCGGTTTCCCCTACGAGCAGTACCTC. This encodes CASSFGGGFPYEQYL.

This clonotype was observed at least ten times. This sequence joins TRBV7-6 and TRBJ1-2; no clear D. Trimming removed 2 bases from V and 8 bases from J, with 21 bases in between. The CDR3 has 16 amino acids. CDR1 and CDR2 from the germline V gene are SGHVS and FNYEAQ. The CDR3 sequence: CASSLISGDNPLGYTF. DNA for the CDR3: TGTGCCAGCAGCTTAATCTCTGGTGACAATCCACTGGGCTACACCTTC. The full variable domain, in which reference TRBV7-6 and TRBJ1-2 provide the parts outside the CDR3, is GAGVSQSPRYKVTKRGQDVALRCDPISGHVSLYWYRQALGQGPEFLTYFNYEAQQDKSGLPNDRFSAERPEGSISTLTIQRTEQRDSAMYRCASSLISGDNPLGYTFGSGTRLTVV.

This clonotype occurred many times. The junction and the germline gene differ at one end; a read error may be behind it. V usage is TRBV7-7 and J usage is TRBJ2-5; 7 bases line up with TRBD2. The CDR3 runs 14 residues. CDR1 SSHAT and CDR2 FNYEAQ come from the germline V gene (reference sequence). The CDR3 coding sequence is TGTGCTAGCAGCCAAGCGGGGTTCGGGGAGACCCAGTACTTC. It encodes CASSQAGFGETQYF.

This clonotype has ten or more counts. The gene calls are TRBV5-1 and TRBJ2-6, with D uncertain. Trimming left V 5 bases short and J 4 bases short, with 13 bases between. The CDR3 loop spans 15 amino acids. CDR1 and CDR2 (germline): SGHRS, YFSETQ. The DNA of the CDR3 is TGCGCCAGCAGTCGGTTAGATCTCGGGGCCAACGTCCTGACTTTC. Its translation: CASSRLDLGANVLTF.

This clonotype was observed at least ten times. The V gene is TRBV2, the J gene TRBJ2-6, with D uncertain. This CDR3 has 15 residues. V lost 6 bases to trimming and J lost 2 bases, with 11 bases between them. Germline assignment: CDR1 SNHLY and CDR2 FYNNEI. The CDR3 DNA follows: TGTGCCAGCAGAGGCCGAATTACTGGGGCCAACGTCCTGACTTTC. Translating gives CASRGRITGANVLTF.

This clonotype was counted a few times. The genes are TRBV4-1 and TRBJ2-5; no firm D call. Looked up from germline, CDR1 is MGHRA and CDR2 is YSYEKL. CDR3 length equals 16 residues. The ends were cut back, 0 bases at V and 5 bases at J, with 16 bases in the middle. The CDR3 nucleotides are TGCGCCAGCAGCCAAGACCCCGTAGTTTTCCGGGAGACCCAGTACTTC. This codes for CASSQDPVVFRETQYF.

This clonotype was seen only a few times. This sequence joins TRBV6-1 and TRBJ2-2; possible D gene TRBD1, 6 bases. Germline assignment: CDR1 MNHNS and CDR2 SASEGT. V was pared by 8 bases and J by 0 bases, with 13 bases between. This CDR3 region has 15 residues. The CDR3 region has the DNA TGTGCCAGCGGCCGGACAGACCCGAACACCGGGGAGCTGTTTTTT. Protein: CASGRTDPNTGELFF.

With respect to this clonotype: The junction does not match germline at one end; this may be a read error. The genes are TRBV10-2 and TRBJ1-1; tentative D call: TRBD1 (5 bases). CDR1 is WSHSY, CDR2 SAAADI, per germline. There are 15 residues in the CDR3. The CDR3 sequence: CASSPIRGDITEAFF. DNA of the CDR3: TGTGCCAGCTCACCAATACGGGGGGATATAACTGAAGCTTTCTTT.